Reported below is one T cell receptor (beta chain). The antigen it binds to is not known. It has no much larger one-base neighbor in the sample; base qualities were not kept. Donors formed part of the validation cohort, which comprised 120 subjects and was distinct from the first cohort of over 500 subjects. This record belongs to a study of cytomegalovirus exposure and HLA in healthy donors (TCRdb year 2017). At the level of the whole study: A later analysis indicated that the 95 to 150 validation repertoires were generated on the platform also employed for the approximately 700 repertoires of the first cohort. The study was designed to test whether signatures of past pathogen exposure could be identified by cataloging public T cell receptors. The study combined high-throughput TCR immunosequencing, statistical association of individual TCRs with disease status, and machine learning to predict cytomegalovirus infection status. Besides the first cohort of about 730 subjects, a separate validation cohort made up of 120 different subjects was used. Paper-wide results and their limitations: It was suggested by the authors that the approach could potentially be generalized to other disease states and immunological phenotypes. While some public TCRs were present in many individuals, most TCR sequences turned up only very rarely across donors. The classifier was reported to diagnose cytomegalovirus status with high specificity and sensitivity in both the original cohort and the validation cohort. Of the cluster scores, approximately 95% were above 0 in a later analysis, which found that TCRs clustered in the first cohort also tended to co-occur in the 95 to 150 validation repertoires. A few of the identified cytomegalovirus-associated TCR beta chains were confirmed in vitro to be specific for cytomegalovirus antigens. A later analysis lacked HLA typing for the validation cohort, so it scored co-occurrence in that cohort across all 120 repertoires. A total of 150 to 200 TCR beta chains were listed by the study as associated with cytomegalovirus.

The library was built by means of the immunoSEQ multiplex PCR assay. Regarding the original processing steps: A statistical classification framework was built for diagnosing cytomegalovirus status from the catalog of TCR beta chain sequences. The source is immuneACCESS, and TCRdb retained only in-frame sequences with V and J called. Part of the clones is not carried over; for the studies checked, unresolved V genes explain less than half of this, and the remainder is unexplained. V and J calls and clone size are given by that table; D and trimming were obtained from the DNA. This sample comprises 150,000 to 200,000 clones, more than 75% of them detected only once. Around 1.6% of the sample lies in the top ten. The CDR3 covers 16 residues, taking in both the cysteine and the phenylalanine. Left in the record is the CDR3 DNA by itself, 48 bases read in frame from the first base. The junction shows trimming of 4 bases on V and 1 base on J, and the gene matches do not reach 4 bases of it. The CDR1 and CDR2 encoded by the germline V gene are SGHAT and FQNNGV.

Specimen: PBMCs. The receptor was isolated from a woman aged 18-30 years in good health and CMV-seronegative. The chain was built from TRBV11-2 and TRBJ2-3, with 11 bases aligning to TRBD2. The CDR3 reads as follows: CASSSISGGGTDTQYF. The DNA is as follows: TGTGCCAGCAGCTCTATTAGCGGGGGGGGCACAGATACGCAGTATTTT.